One and the same sample provided the 2 T cell receptor beta chains below, sequenced in a study of post-analysis software for immune sequencing data (dated by TCRdb to 2013 to 2016). Overall study results and their limits: Several TRBV segments, including TRBV5-6, TRBV5-1 and TRBV20-1, were significantly more frequent in patients than controls.

Library construction relied on PCR. The run used an Illumina HiSeq 2500. To reduce PCR and sequencing biases, unique molecular identifiers were incorporated into the TCR beta cDNA libraries. Starting from the raw public reads, TCRdb applied fastp trimming at Q25, assembled clones with MiXCR and retained in-frame beta chains. Merged by CDR3 protein, the rows form single entries marked with the most common genes and DNA. The sample table contains roughly 620,000 distinct CDR3 sequences; only one count was recorded for about 40% of them. Together, the top ten hold more than 1.5% of the sample. These receptors' targets are unknown. Sequencing used blood. The receptors were sampled from a girl aged 5-17 years with multiple sclerosis.

Only a few counts were recorded for this clonotype. This chain connects TRBV20-1 to TRBJ1-2; D gene unclear. The germline CDR1 and CDR2 sequences are DFQATT and SNEGSKA (reference sequence). The CDR3 has 12 amino acids. V shed 3 bases and J shed 3 bases, with 8 bases lying between them. CDR3 sequence: CSARGQDYGYTF. In nucleotides, the CDR3 is TGCAGTGCTAGGGGCCAGGACTATGGCTACACCTTC.

The chain uses TRBV5-1 and TRBJ1-4, with D uncertain. Germline CDR1 and CDR2: SGHRS and YFSETQ. CDR3 length equals 14 residues. Trimming pared 0 bases from V and 7 bases from J, leaving 10 bases between. CDR3 protein: CASSLVAVSEKLFF. The CDR3 DNA reads as TGCGCCAGCAGCTTGGTTGCCGTTTCTGAAAAACTGTTTTTT.